These 9 T cell receptor beta chains share one sample of origin, sequenced in a study of blood T cell repertoires in COVID-19. Only in-frame clones appear in the TCRdb table, and some are missing; sequencing was by immunoSEQ multiplex PCR. Of nearly 300,000 clones detected, around 88% appear once; the ten largest clones hold approximately 7.2%. Sequencing was carried out using peripheral blood. The receptors come from a woman under 40 who had recovered from COVID-19.

This sequence joins TRBV7-9 and TRBJ1-4, with D possibly TRBD1 on 5 matching bases. V shed 8 bases and J shed 6 bases, with 13 bases lying between them. From germline, CDR1 is SEHNR and CDR2 FQNEAQ (reference sequence). CDR3 length: 13 residues. CDR3 amino acids: CASSPQGDEKLFF. For the CDR3, the DNA is TGTGCCAGCTCTCCCCAGGGTGATGAAAAACTGTTTTTT.

The rearrangement uses TRBV28 and TRBJ1-1; D is unresolved. The CDR3 spans 14 residues. Trimming shortened V by 7 bases and J by 0 bases, and 12 bases separated the two germline ends. Germline V CDR1 and CDR2: MDHEN, SYDVKM. The CDR3 loop is CASTLPVLNTEAFF. The DNA of the CDR3 is TGTGCCAGCACCCTGCCAGTTTTGAACACTGAAGCTTTCTTT.

The chain employs TRBV18 and TRBJ1-5; the match to TRBD1 covers 12 bases. J gave up 5 bases and V 3 bases, and 5 bases lay outside the gene matches. This CDR3 has 16 amino acids. The germline V gene has CDR1 KGHSH and CDR2 LQKENI. The CDR3 region has the DNA TGTGCCAGCTCACCCGGGACAGGGGGCAGCGATCAGCCCCAGCATTTT. This translates into CASSPGTGGSDQPQHF.

The rearrangement links TRBV20-1 to TRBJ1-3, with 7 positions matching TRBD1. Germline V gene data show CDR1 as DFQATT and CDR2 as SNEGSKA (reference sequence). Unmatched junction bases numbered 8, after V lost 3 bases and J lost 0 bases. This CDR3 has 16 amino acids. CDR3 DNA: TGCAGTGCTAGTCGGCCAGGGGGAGGCTCTGGAAACACCATATATTTT. Translating it yields CSASRPGGGSGNTIYF.

The V gene is TRBV30, the J gene TRBJ1-4, with TRBD1 identical over 10 bases. There are 14 residues in the CDR3. V gave up 3 bases and J gave up 7 bases; unmatched junction bases: 5. CDR1 GTSNPN and CDR2 SVGIG come from the germline V gene (reference sequence). The CDR3 sequence is CAWSETGGSEKLFF. CDR3 in DNA: TGTGCCTGGAGCGAGACAGGGGGCAGTGAAAAACTGTTTTTT.

The chain has TRBV4-1 and TRBJ1-2, with D perhaps matching TRBD1 (5 bases). Trimming pared 3 bases from V and 6 bases from J, leaving 20 bases between. This CDR3 is 16 amino acids long. The germline V gene encodes CDR1 MGHRA and CDR2 YSYEKL. This chain's CDR3 is CASSHPARGTRHGYTF. The CDR3 DNA sequence: TGCGCCAGCAGCCACCCGGCGCGGGGGACGCGCCATGGCTACACCTTC.

V is TRBV28 and J is TRBJ1-3; 8 positions match TRBD1. The CDR3 covers 17 residues. V gave up 6 bases and J gave up 4 bases; unmatched junction bases: 14. Germline lookup yields CDR1 MDHEN and CDR2 SYDVKM. The CDR3 region has the DNA TGTGCCAGCAGCCCTCCTCCAGGGGGCGCTTCCGGAAACACCATATATTTT. Protein product: CASSPPPGGASGNTIYF.

Details on this clone: This may stem from a read error, because a much larger clone lies one nucleotide away. The V and J genes are TRBV27 and TRBJ1-6, with 9 bases lining up with TRBD1. Trimming at V came to 4 bases and at J to 7 bases, leaving 2 bases not matched to a gene. Looked up from germline, CDR1 is MNHEY and CDR2 is SMNVEV (reference sequence). The CDR3 covers 14 residues. The CDR3, as DNA: TGTGCCAGCAGTTGGGACAGGGAAAATTCACCCCTCCACTTT. Amino acids: CASSWDRENSPLHF.

The chain couples TRBV28 to TRBJ1-4; TRBD1 matches 11 bases. J lost 4 bases, V lost 1 base, and 8 bases had no gene match. CDR1 and CDR2 (germline): MDHEN, SYDVKM. The CDR3 is made up of 18 amino acids. This CDR3 reads CASSLLGTGGNHNEKLFF. The CDR3 DNA follows: TGTGCCAGCAGTTTATTAGGGACAGGGGGAAATCATAATGAAAAACTGTTTTTT.